The entry below gives a single T cell receptor beta chain sequence along with its context. The antigen is undetermined. Researchers partitioned CD4+ cells into CD45RA+ naive and CD45RA-negative memory subsets. This CDR3 has 13 amino acids. Germline CDR1 and CDR2: SGHNT and YENEEA. V was clipped by 0 bases and J by 9 bases, with 9 bases between them. This entry comes from a study of shared clonotypes between healthy human individuals. Study findings and constraints: What rarefaction showed was incomplete sorted-subset sequencing despite large depth.

The authors distributed each subset's genomic DNA evenly over several immunoSEQ plates. The method was immunoSEQ multiplex PCR; TCRdb's version includes in-frame clones alone and lacks a portion of them. The sample carries roughly 1,500,000 clones, approximately 98.5% recorded once. The sequence derives from a man aged 25-40 years in good health. The chain is built from TRBV11-3 and TRBJ2-1; D not resolved. Material for sequencing was naive CD4+ T cells sorted from blood. Documented subset: CD45RA+ positively selected. DNA of the CDR3: TGTGCCAGCAGCTTAGAAATTGGTAGTGAGCAGTTCTTC. Its protein is CASSLEIGSEQFF.